This paragraph covers one T cell receptor (beta chain) sequence. The antigen is undetermined. The use of a sample-barcoded 5' primer and a J-beta primer mix characterized a second PCR of about 7 to 12 cycles. With 12 random nucleotides, a template-switch adaptor tagged each individual cDNA molecule. TCRdb reprocessed the 5' RACE reads with MiXCR, giving one entry per CDR3 protein. The sample has 1.2 million to 1.5 million distinct CDR3 sequences; 40% to 50% are singletons. This sample was included in a study of blood T cells in healthy people across ages. General study findings and limits: Diversity figures derived from one million T cells were judged to underestimate the true value.

Donors were systemically healthy Caucasian individuals from Russia aged about 6 to 95 years. The sample comprised blood. The TCR comes from a woman under 30 in good health.

CDR3 loop: CAWSPRGVSSYEQYF. The CDR3 DNA reads TGTGCCTGGAGTCCCCGCGGAGTGTCATCCTACGAGCAGTACTTC. The chain is built from TRBV30 and TRBJ2-7; D not resolved. Deletions cut 2 bases from V and 1 base from J, with 15 bases between. CDR1 is GTSNPN, CDR2 SVGIG, per germline (reference sequence). The CDR3 consists of 15 residues.